This TCR beta chain was observed in a study of patients and donors after allogeneic stem cell transplantation. V dropped 6 bases and J dropped 4; count of bases not matched to a gene: 18. This CDR3 is built from 18 residues. The germline gives CDR1 DFQATT, CDR2 SNEGSKA (reference sequence). Via MiXCR, TCRdb re-called the RT-PCR reads, giving one row per CDR3 protein. The sample holds about 87,000 distinct CDR3 sequences, about 5% seen once. The genes are TRBV20-1 and TRBJ1-6; TRBD1 aligns across 7 bases. The TCR was taken from a human donor who was either an allogeneic HSCT recipient or a stem cell or donor lymphocyte infusion donor (not recorded which). It is not recorded whose cells these are; they may come from a transplant donor. Sequenced: blood, either unsorted or a sorted T cell fraction (not recorded which). CDR3 bases: TGCAGTGCCGCCCCCGGGGGAGGACAGGCGAATTATAATTCACCCCTCCACTTT. Translation gives CSAAPGGGQANYNSPLHF.